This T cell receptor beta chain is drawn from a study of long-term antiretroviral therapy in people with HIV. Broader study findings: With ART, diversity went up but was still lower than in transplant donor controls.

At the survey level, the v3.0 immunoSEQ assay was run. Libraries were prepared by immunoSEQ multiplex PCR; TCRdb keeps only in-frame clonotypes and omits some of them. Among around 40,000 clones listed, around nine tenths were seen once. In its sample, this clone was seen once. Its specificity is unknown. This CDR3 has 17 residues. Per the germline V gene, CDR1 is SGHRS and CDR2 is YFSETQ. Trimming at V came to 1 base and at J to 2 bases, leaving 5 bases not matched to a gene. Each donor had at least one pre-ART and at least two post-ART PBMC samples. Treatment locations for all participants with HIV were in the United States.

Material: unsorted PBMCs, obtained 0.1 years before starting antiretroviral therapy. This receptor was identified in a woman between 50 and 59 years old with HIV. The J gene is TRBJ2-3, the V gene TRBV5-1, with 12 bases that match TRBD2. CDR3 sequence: CASSLTASGGATDTQYF. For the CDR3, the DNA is TGCGCCAGCAGCTTGACGGCTAGCGGGGGGGCCACAGATACGCAGTATTTT.